These 27 T cell receptor beta chains were sequenced from one sample in a study of T cells after yellow fever vaccination. In TCRdb, the 5' RACE reads were re-called with MiXCR into one record per CDR3 protein. The repertoire holds around 50,000 distinct CDR3 sequences, with around 6.8% as singletons. The material sequenced was PBMCs, either bulk or a sorted T-cell subset (CD4+, CD8+, memory, or dextramer-sorted; not recorded which), taken 45 days after the yellow fever booster vaccination. The receptor set was obtained from a man younger than 45 who received the YFV17D yellow fever vaccine.

Many counts were recorded for this clonotype. This sequence joins TRBV10-3 and TRBJ1-1; 8 positions agree with TRBD1. This CDR3 comprises 14 residues. Germline V CDR1 and CDR2: ENHRY, SYGVKD. The trim removed 6 bases at V and 4 bases at J, leaving 7 bases unmatched. The CDR3 DNA reads as TGTGCCATCAGAAAGACAGGGGTGGGCACTGAAGCTTTCTTT. Protein product: CAIRKTGVGTEAFF.

This clonotype was recorded many times. This chain uses TRBV29-1 with TRBJ2-1, with a possible D match to TRBD1 (7 bases). CDR1 is SQVTM and CDR2 is ANQGSEA in the germline V gene. Trimming shortened V by 8 bases and J by 8 bases, and 16 bases separated the two germline ends. This CDR3 is 12 amino acids long. The CDR3 DNA is TGCAGCCTTAGACTAGGGGGCGATGAGCAGTTCTTC. Its protein is CSLRLGGDEQFF.

This clonotype has at least ten counts. This chain connects TRBV9 to TRBJ1-2; TRBD1 matches at 7 bases. Germline lookup yields CDR1 SGDLS and CDR2 YYNGEE. V lost 4 bases and J lost 4; bases outside the gene matches: 4. This CDR3 region has 13 residues. For the CDR3, the DNA is TGTGCCAGCAGCACGACAGGGACCTATGGCTACACCTTC. This translates into CASSTTGTYGYTF.

CDR3 amino acids: CSPLGGRSYNEQFF. The CDR3 DNA sequence: TGCAGTCCACTCGGCGGGCGCTCCTACAATGAGCAGTTCTTC. The J gene is TRBJ2-1, the V gene TRBV20-1; possible D gene TRBD2, 5 bases. Trimming stripped 8 bases from V and 0 bases from J, with 14 bases between. CDR3 size: 14 residues. Looked up from germline, CDR1 is DFQATT and CDR2 is SNEGSKA (reference sequence).

V gene TRBV12-3 or TRBV12-4 combines with J gene TRBJ2-2; 8 nucleotides line up with TRBD1. This CDR3 has 16 residues. Trimming removed 6 bases from V and 13 bases from J; junction bases left unmatched: 19. Here the CDR3 reads CASSPEDRGGRGGLFF. In DNA form, the CDR3 reads TGTGCCAGCAGCCCCGAAGACAGGGGCGGACGGGGCGGGCTGTTTTTT.

This clonotype was observed many times. V gene TRBV7-9 combines with J gene TRBJ1-4; no clear D. V was pared by 5 bases and J by 7 bases, with 17 bases between. Per germline, CDR1 SEHNR and CDR2 FQNEAQ (reference sequence). The CDR3 contains 15 residues. CDR3 amino acids: CASSPTWTIIEKLFF. CDR3 DNA: TGTGCCAGCAGCCCAACGTGGACCATAATTGAAAAACTGTTTTTT.

This clonotype was counted many times. V and J are TRBV28 and TRBJ2-6; D may be TRBD1 (6 bases). Trimming took 8 bases from V and 1 from J, leaving 18 bases between them. Germline V gene lookup returns CDR1 MDHEN and CDR2 SYDVKM. The CDR3 spans 17 residues. The CDR3 here is CASLKRAGVSGANVLTF. The CDR3 DNA reads TGTGCCAGCCTCAAAAGGGCAGGGGTGTCTGGGGCCAACGTCCTGACTTTC.

This clonotype was detected many times. The chain couples TRBV20-1 to TRBJ1-4; 8 nucleotides line up with TRBD1. V lost 3 bases and J lost 11; bases outside the gene matches: 11. CDR1 DFQATT and CDR2 SNEGSKA come from the germline V gene (reference sequence). The CDR3 length is 14 residues. CDR3 sequence: CSASPPGRTGKLFF. In DNA, the CDR3 is TGCAGTGCTAGTCCACCCGGACGGACAGGGAAACTGTTTTTT.

The V and J genes are TRBV6-2 or TRBV6-3 and TRBJ2-7; D may be TRBD2 (6 bases). This CDR3 contains 16 residues. Germline CDR1 reads MNHEY; CDR2 reads SVGEGT. V lost 8 bases and J lost 6, with 26 bases in between. DNA for the CDR3: TGTGCCAGCCGGCGTTCGGGAGTCAGTGGGGGGACCGAGCAGTACTTC. Translation: CASRRSGVSGGTEQYF.

At least ten counts were recorded for this clonotype. As DNA, the CDR3 is TGTGCCACCACCTCTCCTGCGCCACCCCACTCCTACGAGCAGTACTTC. It codes for CATTSPAPPHSYEQYF. The chain combines TRBV7-9 with TRBJ2-7; no reliable D call. The germline gives CDR1 SEHNR, CDR2 FQNEAQ (reference sequence). Trimming removed 10 bases from V and 0 bases from J, with 22 bases in between. The CDR3 covers 16 residues.

This clonotype was observed at least ten times. The rearrangement links TRBV7-9 to TRBJ1-1; tentatively, D is TRBD1 (5 bases). Germline V gene sequence: CDR1 SEHNR, CDR2 FQNEAQ (reference sequence). The V and J ends lost 3 bases and 4 bases respectively, with 12 bases between them. The CDR3 extends over 14 amino acids. CDR3 in amino acids: CASSFLLGGTEAFF. CDR3 DNA sequence: TGTGCCAGCAGCTTTTTGCTCGGGGGCACTGAAGCTTTCTTT.

The table lists this clonotype with a few counts. This sequence joins TRBV6-6 and TRBJ1-5; 8 nucleotides line up with TRBD1. Germline V gene data show CDR1 as MNHNY and CDR2 as SVGAGI (reference sequence). Trimming at V came to 11 bases and at J to 4 bases, leaving 7 bases not matched to a gene. The CDR3 extends over 13 amino acids. Here the CDR3 DNA reads TGTGCCGTAAAGACAGGGGTTAATCAGCCCCAGCATTTT. As protein: CAVKTGVNQPQHF.

This chain joins TRBV5-6 and TRBJ2-3; 8 positions match TRBD2. The CDR3 runs to 16 residues. With 4 bases clipped from V and 2 bases from J, the junction kept 9 bases outside the gene matches. CDR1 is SGHDT, CDR2 YYEEEE, per germline. The chain's CDR3 is CASSPRGALFTDTQYF. The CDR3 DNA is TGTGCCAGCAGCCCGCGGGGGGCCCTCTTCACAGATACGCAGTATTTT.

This clonotype was seen many times. The chain carries TRBV15 and TRBJ2-6; TRBD2 aligns across 8 bases. The CDR3 covers 18 residues. The V and J ends lost 1 base and 0 bases, in that order; junction bases with no gene match: 5. Germline V CDR1 and CDR2: LNHNV, YYDKDF (reference sequence). In DNA, the CDR3 is TGTGCCACCAGCAGAGTTGCGAGCGGGAGCTCTGGGGCCAACGTCCTGACTTTC. It is translated as CATSRVASGSSGANVLTF. The full variable domain, with the rest looked up from reference TRBV15 and TRBJ2-6, is DAMVIQNPRYQVTQFGKPVTLSCSQTLNHNVMYWYQQKSSQAPKLLFHYYDKDFNNEADTPDNFQSRRPNTSFCFLDIRSPGLGDTAMYLCATSRVASGSSGANVLTFGAGSRLTVL.

This clonotype was counted a few times. The chain links TRBV18 to TRBJ2-1, with 11 bases lining up with TRBD2. The CDR3 is 16 amino acids. Germline V gene data show CDR1 as KGHSH and CDR2 as LQKENI. Trimming cost V 3 bases and J 9 bases; bases outside gene matches: 10. Here the CDR3 DNA reads TGTGCCAGCTCACCGACGATGGCCGGGACTAGCGGTGAGCAGTTCTTC. Residues: CASSPTMAGTSGEQFF. Full variable domain (outside the CDR3, taken from reference TRBV18 and TRBJ2-1): NAGVMQNPRHLVRRRGQEARLRCSPMKGHSHVYWYRQLPEEGLKFMVYLQKENIIDESGMPKERFSAEFPKEGPSILRIQQVVRGDSAAYFCASSPTMAGTSGEQFFGPGTRLTVL.

This clonotype was recorded at least ten times. The V call is TRBV29-1, the J call TRBJ2-5, with D uncertain. This CDR3 spans 13 amino acids. CDR1 and CDR2 (germline): SQVTM, ANQGSEA. The V end was cut by 7 bases, the J end by 1 base, with 13 bases between. The CDR3 here is CSGLVFFQETQYF. The CDR3, as DNA: TGCAGCGGCCTTGTCTTCTTCCAAGAGACCCAGTACTTC.

The sample holds a few counts of this clonotype. The CDR3 DNA reads as TGCGCCAGCAGCTTGGATGGGGACACCCAAGAGACCCAGTACTTC. Protein sequence: CASSLDGDTQETQYF. The J gene is TRBJ2-5, the V gene TRBV5-1; the D gene is possibly TRBD1 (6 bases). Germline V CDR1 and CDR2: SGHRS, YFSETQ. V was trimmed by 0 bases and J by 1 base, leaving 10 bases between them. CDR3 size: 15 residues.

This clonotype showed up just a few times. The chain couples TRBV18 to TRBJ2-7; no clear D. The V and J ends lost 2 bases and 6 bases respectively, with 8 bases between them. The CDR3 consists of 12 residues. CDR1 is KGHSH and CDR2 is LQKENI in the germline V gene. CDR3 in DNA: TGTGCCAGCTCACCAGGGCCCGTCGAGCAGTACTTC. Translation gives CASSPGPVEQYF.

This clonotype was detected many times. The chain carries TRBV4-2 and TRBJ2-1, with 12 bases that match TRBD2. J was trimmed by 7 bases and V by 0 bases; bases with no gene match: 7. Germline lookup yields CDR1 LGHNA and CDR2 YNFKEQ. CDR3 size: 17 residues. CDR3: CASSQEFRTSGRNEQFF. The CDR3 bases are TGTGCCAGCAGCCAAGAGTTTAGAACTAGCGGGAGGAATGAGCAGTTCTTC.

This clonotype has at least ten counts. The J gene is TRBJ2-1, the V gene TRBV6-1; D unresolved. CDR3 size: 12 residues. The V gene's germline CDR1 is MNHNS and CDR2 SASEGT. Trimming took off 7 bases at V and 10 bases at J, with 14 bases between the two ends. The CDR3 DNA sequence: TGTGCCAGCACCAAACCCCTTTTGGAGCAGTTCTTC. Translated: CASTKPLLEQFF.

This clonotype has only a few counts. The CDR3 DNA is TGCAGTACGAGAGGTTTTTCGGAGGGACGGAACACTGAAGCTTTCTTT. Its translation: CSTRGFSEGRNTEAFF. The V gene is TRBV20-1, the J gene TRBJ1-1; perhaps TRBD1 as D (5 bases). The CDR3 extends over 16 amino acids. V shed 8 bases and J shed 1 base, with 23 bases lying between them. From germline, CDR1 is DFQATT and CDR2 SNEGSKA (reference sequence).

The chain links TRBV20-1 to TRBJ2-7, with 13 positions matching TRBD2. The CDR3 consists of 14 residues. V was pared by 6 bases and J by 7 bases, with 9 bases of the junction left unmatched. From germline, CDR1 is DFQATT and CDR2 SNEGSKA (reference sequence). The chain's CDR3 is CSAARTSGSNEQYF. In DNA, the CDR3 is TGCAGTGCGGCGAGGACTAGCGGGAGTAATGAGCAGTACTTC.

This clonotype is termed medium-sized. The V gene is TRBV7-2, the J gene TRBJ2-3; TRBD2 matches 8 bases. The CDR3 spans 14 residues. The germline V gene encodes CDR1 SGHTA and CDR2 FQGNSA. Germline trimming cut 4 bases from V and 3 bases from J; bases unmatched to any gene: 3. CDR3 nucleotide sequence: TGTGCCAGCAGCTCCGGGACTAGAACAGATACGCAGTATTTT. Its protein product is CASSSGTRTDTQYF.

This clonotype was found many times. The chain combines TRBV20-1 with TRBJ2-3, with 8 nucleotides matching TRBD2. The CDR3 is made up of 14 amino acids. Germline assignment: CDR1 DFQATT and CDR2 SNEGSKA (reference sequence). For the CDR3, the DNA is TGCAGCCCGACCGTAAGCGGGAGTTCAGATACGCAGTATTTT. Translation: CSPTVSGSSDTQYF.

This clonotype appeared many times. The V call is TRBV15, the J call TRBJ2-5; TRBD1 might be the D (5 bases). V dropped 2 bases and J dropped 4 bases, with 11 bases sitting between them. The CDR3 sequence is 14 residues long. In germline, CDR1 is LNHNV, CDR2 YYDKDF (reference sequence). DNA for the CDR3: TGTGCCACCAGCAGACAGGGCGTCAGAGAGACCCAGTACTTC. Its translation is CATSRQGVRETQYF.

In its sample, this clonotype was seen many times. The V and J genes are TRBV6-5 and TRBJ2-7, with 8 bases lining up with TRBD2. With V trimmed by 2 bases and J by 5 bases, 11 bases remained unmatched. The CDR3 length is 16 residues. Germline assignment: CDR1 MNHEY and CDR2 SVGAGI. CDR3 region: CASSYPVSGSWHEQYF. The CDR3 DNA reads as TGTGCCAGCAGTTACCCCGTCAGCGGGAGTTGGCACGAGCAGTACTTC.

This clonotype has at least ten counts. The chain links TRBV10-3 to TRBJ2-7; maybe TRBD1 (6 bases). Trimming stripped 8 bases from V and 3 bases from J, with 14 bases between. The CDR3 covers 13 residues. The V gene's germline CDR1 is ENHRY and CDR2 SYGVKD. The CDR3 is CAIWGPGVYEQYF. CDR3 nucleotides: TGTGCCATCTGGGGGCCTGGGGTCTACGAGCAGTACTTC.